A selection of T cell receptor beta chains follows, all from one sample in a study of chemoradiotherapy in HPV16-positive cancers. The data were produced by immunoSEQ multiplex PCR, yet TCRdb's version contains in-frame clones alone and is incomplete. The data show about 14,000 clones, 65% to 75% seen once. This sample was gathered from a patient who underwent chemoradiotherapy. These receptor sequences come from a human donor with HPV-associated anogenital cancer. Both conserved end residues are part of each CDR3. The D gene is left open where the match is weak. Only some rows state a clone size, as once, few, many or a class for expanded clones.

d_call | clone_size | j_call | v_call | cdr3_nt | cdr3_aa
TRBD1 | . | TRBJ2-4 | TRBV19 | TGTGCCAGTACTAGACAGGGTGAGGACAAAAACATTCAGTACTTC | CASTRQGEDKNIQYF
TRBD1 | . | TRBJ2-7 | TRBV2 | TGTGCCAGCATGGAGGACAGGGGTTACGAGCAGTACTTC | CASMEDRGYEQYF
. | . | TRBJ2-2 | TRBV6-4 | TGTGCCAGCAGTGAAAGGAGCACCGGGGAGCTGTTTTTT | CASSERSTGELFF
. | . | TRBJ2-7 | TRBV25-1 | TGTGCCAGCAGTGAATTAGGGGTCTACGAGCAGTACTTC | CASSELGVYEQYF
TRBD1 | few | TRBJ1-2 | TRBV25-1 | TGTGCCAGCAGTGACGGGACAGGGGGACCTCTGGGCTACACCTTC | CASSDGTGGPLGYTF
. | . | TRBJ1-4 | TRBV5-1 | TGCGCCAGCAGCGGCGGGCCCCCAACTAATGAAAAACTGTTTTTT | CASSGGPPTNEKLFF
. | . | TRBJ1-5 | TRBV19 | TGTGCCAGTACCGATGACAGGAACCTGGGGCCCCAGCATTTT | CASTDDRNLGPQHF
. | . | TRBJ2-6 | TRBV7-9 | TGTGCCAGCAGCTCGGACGGCCACTGGGCCAACGTCCTGACTTTC | CASSSDGHWANVLTF
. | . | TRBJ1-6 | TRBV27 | TGTGCCAGCAGTTTTGCGGATTCACCCCTCCACTTT | CASSFADSPLHF
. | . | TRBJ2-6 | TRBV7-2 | TGTGCCAGCAGCCGCTCTGGGGCCAACGTCCTGACTTTC | CASSRSGANVLTF
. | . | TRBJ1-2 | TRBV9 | TGTGCCAGCAGCCCGGGGAATTCTAACTATGGCTACACCTTC | CASSPGNSNYGYTF
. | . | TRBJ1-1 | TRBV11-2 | TGTGCCAGCAGCTTAGCCGCGCGGGGAGCTTTCTTT | CASSLAARGAFF
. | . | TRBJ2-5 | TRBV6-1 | TGTGCCAGCAGGGGTTTAGGAGAGACCCAGTACTTC | CASRGLGETQYF
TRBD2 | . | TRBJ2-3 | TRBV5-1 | TGCGCCAGCAGCCTAGCGGGAAGGGATACGCAGTATTTT | CASSLAGRDTQYF
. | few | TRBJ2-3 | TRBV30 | TGTGCCTGGAGTAGTCGGGGGGCGATGGCAGATACGCAGTATTTT | CAWSSRGAMADTQYF
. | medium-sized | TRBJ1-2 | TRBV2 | TGTGCCAGCAGTCCGTCGTCAGGTGGCTATGGCTACACCTTC | CASSPSSGGYGYTF
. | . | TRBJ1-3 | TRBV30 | TGTGCCTGGAAGGCGATCTCTGGAAACACCATATATTTT | CAWKAISGNTIYF
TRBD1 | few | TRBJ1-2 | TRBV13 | TGTGCCAGCAACCATCTCGGACAGGGCGGCTTCAACTATGGCTACACCTTC | CASNHLGQGGFNYGYTF
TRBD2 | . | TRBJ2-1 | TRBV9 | TGTGCCAGCAGCGTCACTAGCGGGATAGGTTTAGCGGATGAGCAGTTCTTC | CASSVTSGIGLADEQFF
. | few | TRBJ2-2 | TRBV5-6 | TGTGCCAGCAGCTTGGATGGACTACCCGATAGGGAGCTGTTTTTT | CASSLDGLPDRELFF
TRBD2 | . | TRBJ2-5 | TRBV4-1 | TGCGCCAGCGCAAAGTCCTACGCGGGAGAGGAGGAGACCCAGTACTTC | CASAKSYAGEEETQYF
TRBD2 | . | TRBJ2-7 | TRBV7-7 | TGTGCTAGCAGCCAGGGGACTAGCGGGAGAAGCGAGCAGTACTTC | CASSQGTSGRSEQYF
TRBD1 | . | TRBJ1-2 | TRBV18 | TGTGCCAGCTCACCAGGGACAGGGGGTAGCTATGGCTACACCTTC | CASSPGTGGSYGYTF
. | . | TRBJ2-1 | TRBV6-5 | TGTGCCAGCAGATACCTAGGGGATGAGCAGTTCTTC | CASRYLGDEQFF
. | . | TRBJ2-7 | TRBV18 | TGTGCCAGCTCACTCAGCGGCTCCTACGAGCAGTACTTC | CASSLSGSYEQYF
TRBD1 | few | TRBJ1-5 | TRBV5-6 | TGTGCCAGCAGCGTGACAGGGCTAGGCCAGCCCCAGCATTTT | CASSVTGLGQPQHF
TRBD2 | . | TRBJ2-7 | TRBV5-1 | TGCGCCAGCAGCTTGGCCATCGGGGAGGGCCACTCCGAGCAGTACTTC | CASSLAIGEGHSEQYF
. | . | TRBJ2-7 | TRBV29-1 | TGCAGCGTTGTATCAGGGGACGCCTACGAGCAGTACTTC | CSVVSGDAYEQYF
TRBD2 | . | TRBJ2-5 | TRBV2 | TGTGCCAGCTTGGGACTAGCGGGAATCCAGGGGAAGACCCAGTACTTC | CASLGLAGIQGKTQYF
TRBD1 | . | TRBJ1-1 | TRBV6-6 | TGTGCCAGCACCGGGACAGGATTCACTGAAGCTTTCTTT | CASTGTGFTEAFF
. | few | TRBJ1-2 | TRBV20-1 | TGCAGTGTAGAGAGGGGCTATGGCTACACCTTC | CSVERGYGYTF
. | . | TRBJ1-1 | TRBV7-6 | TGTGCCAGCAGCTTAGTCCAGGGGTTCGGTGAAGCTTTCTTT | CASSLVQGFGEAFF
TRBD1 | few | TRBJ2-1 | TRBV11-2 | TGTGCCAGCAGCTCCACAGGGGGCTCCTACAATGAGCAGTTCTTC | CASSSTGGSYNEQFF
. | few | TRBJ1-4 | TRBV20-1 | TGCAGTGCTAGAGATTATGAAAAACTGTTTTTT | CSARDYEKLFF
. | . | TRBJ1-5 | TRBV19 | TGTGCCAGTAGTGGGGGGTCCAATAGCAATCAGCCCCAGCATTTT | CASSGGSNSNQPQHF
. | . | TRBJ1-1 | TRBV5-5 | TGTGCCAGCAGCCTCGGTGGACAGATGAACACTGAAGCTTTCTTT | CASSLGGQMNTEAFF
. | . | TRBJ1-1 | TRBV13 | TGTGCCAGCAGCTTGCTAGGGGTCACTGAAGCTTTCTTT | CASSLLGVTEAFF
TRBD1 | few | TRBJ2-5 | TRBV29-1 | TGCAGCGGCTCGACAGGGCTGGGGTTCCAAGAGACCCAGTACTTC | CSGSTGLGFQETQYF
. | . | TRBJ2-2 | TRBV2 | TGTGCCAGCAGGACCCAGGGAACCGGGGAGCTGTTTTTT | CASRTQGTGELFF
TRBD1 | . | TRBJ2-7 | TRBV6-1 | TGTGCCAGCTCCGCCAGGGGGTTGGCCTACGAGCAGTACTTC | CASSARGLAYEQYF
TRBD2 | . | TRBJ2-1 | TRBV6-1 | TGTGCCAGCAGTGAGGCTAGCGGGAGCTACAATGAGCAGTTCTTC | CASSEASGSYNEQFF
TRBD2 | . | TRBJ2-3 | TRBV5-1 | TGCGCCAGCAGCTTGGGACTAGCGGGAGTGGATACGCAGTATTTT | CASSLGLAGVDTQYF
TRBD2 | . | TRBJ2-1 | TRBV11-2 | TGTGCCAGCAGCCCCAGGAGGGGAGGGCCAAGTGAGCAGTTCTTC | CASSPRRGGPSEQFF
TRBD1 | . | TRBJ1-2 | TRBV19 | TGTGCCAGTAGTATTCTAGGACAGGTGATCTATGGCTACACCTTC | CASSILGQVIYGYTF
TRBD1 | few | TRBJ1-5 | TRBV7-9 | TGTGCCAGCACCCCAGACAGGGATCAGCCCCAGCATTTT | CASTPDRDQPQHF
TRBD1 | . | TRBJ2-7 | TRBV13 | TGTGCCAGCAGCTTAGCAGGGGGTGGCTACGAGCAGTACTTC | CASSLAGGGYEQYF